Listed below are T cell receptor beta chains from one sample, sequenced in a study of blood T cells in healthy people across ages. TCRdb processed the 5' RACE reads anew with MiXCR; each CDR3 protein has one entry. The sample consists of about 930,000 distinct CDR3 sequences, roughly 29% of them appearing once. The sample was also reused in another study, on T cells of mothers and their children.

Sequencing was carried out using blood. Source of these receptors: a middle-aged woman in good health. Each CDR3 is given with its conserved first and last residue. The D gene is left open where the match is weak. Rows may omit the clone size; those that give it use once, few, many or a size class.

D,V,size,J,CDR3,DNA
TRBD1,TRBV10-3,-,TRBJ2-1,CAISEYGQGTDNGQFF,TGTGCCATCAGTGAGTACGGACAGGGCACTGACAATGGGCAGTTCTTC
-,TRBV18,many,TRBJ2-6,CASSPDSGANVLTF,TGCGCCAGCAGCCCGGACTCTGGGGCCAACGTCCTGACTTTC
-,TRBV9,many,TRBJ2-1,CASSVLGGSSYNEQFF,TGTGCCAGCAGCGTACTTGGAGGGAGCTCCTACAATGAGCAGTTCTTC
TRBD1,TRBV29-1,few,TRBJ1-5,CSVSQGASNQPQHF,TGCAGCGTGTCTCAGGGGGCGAGCAATCAGCCCCAGCATTTT
TRBD2,TRBV7-2,-,TRBJ2-3,CASSLELAGGTQYF,TGTGCCAGCAGCTTAGAACTAGCGGGGGGGACGCAGTATTTT
TRBD1,TRBV30,few,TRBJ2-2,CAVSGTGSRLARTGELFF,TGTGCCGTGTCCGGGACAGGGAGTCGGCTAGCTCGAACCGGGGAGCTGTTTTTT
TRBD1,TRBV3-1,-,TRBJ2-3,CASSPRPGQGIGSTDTQYF,TGTGCCAGCAGCCCGCGACCGGGACAGGGAATAGGTAGCACAGATACGCAGTATTTT
TRBD2,TRBV9,many,TRBJ2-3,CASSSGGTTSTQYF,TGTGCCAGCAGCTCGGGAGGCACTACCTCGACGCAGTATTTT
TRBD2,TRBV4-1,once,TRBJ2-3,CASSQAQAGDTQYF,TGCGCCAGCAGCCAAGCTCAAGCGGGGGACACGCAGTATTTT
-,TRBV21-1,-,TRBJ2-3,CASSKKNRGTDTQYF,TGTGCCAGCAGCAAAAAAAATAGGGGCACAGATACGCAGTATTTT
-,TRBV5-5,-,TRBJ2-3,CASSLGHASDTQYF,TGTGCCAGCAGCTTGGGGCACGCGTCGGATACGCAGTATTTT
TRBD1,TRBV4-1,-,TRBJ1-6,CASSQVGQAYNSPLHF,TGCGCCAGCAGCCAAGTTGGACAGGCATATAATTCACCCCTCCACTTT
-,TRBV20-1,-,TRBJ1-1,CSARRTANTEAFF,TGCAGTGCTAGAAGGACGGCGAACACTGAAGCTTTCTTT
TRBD2,TRBV20-1,-,TRBJ2-7,CSARAPLAGSYEQYF,TGCAGTGCTAGGGCCCCGCTAGCGGGCAGCTACGAGCAGTACTTC
TRBD2,TRBV28,-,TRBJ2-5,CASRSPGLAGLQETQYF,TGTGCCAGCAGGTCACCGGGACTAGCGGGACTCCAAGAGACCCAGTACTTC
-,TRBV11-2,-,TRBJ1-5,CASSLDFVQPQHF,TGTGCCAGCAGCTTAGATTTTGTTCAGCCCCAGCATTTT
TRBD1,TRBV24-1,many,TRBJ2-3,CATSDLTGGSDTQYF,TGTGCCACCAGTGACCTGACAGGGGGCTCAGATACGCAGTATTTT
-,TRBV20-1,once,TRBJ2-6,CSAGGASGANVLTF,TGCAGTGCTGGTGGGGCGTCCGGGGCCAACGTCCTGACTTTC
-,TRBV6-1,-,TRBJ2-1,CASSELEETQFF,TGTGCCAGCAGTGAACTAGAAGAGACCCAGTTCTTC
TRBD2,TRBV7-2,few,TRBJ2-3,CASSSKAGGPSSVDTQYF,TGTGCCAGCAGCTCCAAGGCGGGGGGGCCCAGCTCGGTAGATACGCAGTATTTT
TRBD2,TRBV29-1,few,TRBJ2-1,CSVEEWGGATSYNEQFF,TGCAGCGTTGAAGAATGGGGAGGGGCTACCTCCTACAATGAGCAGTTCTTC
-,TRBV7-9,few,TRBJ1-1,CASSNTGFNTEAFF,TGTGCCAGCAGCAACACAGGGTTCAACACTGAAGCTTTCTTT
TRBD1,TRBV28,many,TRBJ2-1,CASRRTGTGGYNEQFF,TGTGCCAGCAGACGTACCGGGACAGGAGGATACAATGAGCAGTTCTTC
-,TRBV12-3/TRBV12-4,few,TRBJ2-5,CASSLGSLLRYF,TGTGCCAGCAGTTTGGGCAGCCTTCTGAGGTACTTC
TRBD2,TRBV7-2,-,TRBJ2-7,CASSLAPKRGTYEQYF,TGTGCCAGCAGCCTGGCTCCTAAGCGGGGGACCTACGAGCAGTACTTC
-,TRBV9,many,TRBJ2-7,CASSETGSYREQYF,TGTGCCAGCAGCGAAACAGGGTCGTATCGCGAGCAGTACTTC
-,TRBV29-1,-,TRBJ1-4,CSVGGNGEKLFF,TGCAGCGTTGGCGGAAATGGAGAAAAACTGTTTTTT
-,TRBV20-1,many,TRBJ1-2,CSARGGGDGNYGYTF,TGCAGTGCTAGAGGGGGGGGCGACGGAAACTATGGCTACACCTTC
-,TRBV11-2,many,TRBJ1-4,CASSLSQATNEKLFF,TGCGCCAGCAGCTTGTCACAAGCAACTAATGAAAAACTGTTTTTT
-,TRBV20-1,-,TRBJ1-1,CSAKPRRANTEAFF,TGCAGTGCTAAACCCCGGAGGGCGAACACTGAAGCTTTCTTT
TRBD1,TRBV6-1,many,TRBJ1-2,CASSELGQGDGYTF,TGTGCCAGCAGTGAATTGGGACAGGGCGATGGCTACACCTTC